Detailed here is one TCR beta chain. Produced via immunoSEQ multiplex PCR; TCRdb's table is partial and in-frame only. Counted here are 70,000 to 95,000 clones, around 92% occurring once; the ten biggest clones make up about 6.3%. The sample is drawn from a study of blood T cell repertoires in COVID-19. The CDR3 consists of 14 residues. Germline V gene sequence: CDR1 SGDLS, CDR2 YYNGEE. Trimming took 0 bases from V and 7 from J, leaving 12 bases between them. The sequencing input was peripheral blood. This chain connects TRBV9 to TRBJ2-3; perhaps TRBD2 as D (6 bases). The sequence came from a woman aged 55-69 years with active COVID-19. As DNA, the CDR3 is TGTGCCAGCAGCGTAGGGACTACCGCGTATACGCAGTATTTT. Translated, it gives CASSVGTTAYTQYF.